This is a list of T cell receptor beta chains from one sample in a study of T cell changes during pregnancy in multiple sclerosis. The table came from immunoSEQ multiplex PCR; TCRdb's copy has only in-frame clones and leaves some out. Of under 55,000 clones listed, roughly nine tenths were seen once; the top ten hold about a tenth. Sequencing was performed on CD8+ T cells from peripheral blood mononuclear cells, taken after pregnancy. The receptors here all came from a female donor with multiple sclerosis, enrolled in a pregnancy study. CDR3s include the opening cysteine and the closing phenylalanine or tryptophan. The D gene is left open where the match is weak. The size of a clone is reported for some rows only, either as once, few or many, or as a class for expanded clones.

j_gene,d_gene,v_gene,abundance,CDR3aa,CDR3nt
TRBJ2-1,-,TRBV19,-,CASTVQGNEQFF,TGTGCCAGTACCGTACAGGGCAATGAGCAGTTCTTC
TRBJ2-3,-,TRBV29-1,-,CSAHTTDTQYF,TGCAGCGCACACACCACAGATACGCAGTATTTT
TRBJ1-1,-,TRBV7-9,-,CASSLDSDTEAFF,TGTGCCAGCAGCTTAGATAGCGACACTGAAGCTTTCTTT
TRBJ1-5,-,TRBV11-2,once,CASSLGGGADPQHF,TGTGCCAGCAGCTTAGGTGGGGGCGCCGACCCCCAGCATTTT
TRBJ1-2,-,TRBV4-2,-,CASSQDSGVDLNYGYTF,TGTGCCAGCAGCCAAGATTCGGGGGTAGATTTAAACTATGGCTACACCTTC
TRBJ1-2,TRBD1,TRBV9,-,CASSAGDRVLYGYTF,TGTGCCAGCAGCGCCGGAGACAGGGTGCTCTATGGCTACACCTTC
TRBJ2-6,-,TRBV5-6,-,CASSLGQTNVLTF,TGTGCCAGCAGCTTAGGACAGACCAACGTCCTGACTTTC
TRBJ1-1,-,TRBV7-2,once,CASLSGEDFF,TGTGCCAGCCTAAGTGGGGAGGATTTCTTT
TRBJ1-4,-,TRBV30,-,CAWSVSNEKLFF,TGTGCCTGGAGTGTCTCTAATGAAAAACTGTTTTTT
TRBJ2-7,TRBD1,TRBV5-4,once,CASSPTGGHEQYF,TGTGCCAGCAGCCCGACAGGGGGCCACGAGCAGTACTTC
TRBJ1-5,-,TRBV27,-,CASSTDGNQPQHF,TGTGCCAGCAGCACAGACGGAAATCAGCCCCAGCATTTT